The clone carrying this T cell receptor (beta chain) was seen only a few times. The antigen is unknown. Each donor was nominally healthy when sampled (though unrecorded immune exposures were likely). The data were obtained in a study of cytomegalovirus exposure and HLA in healthy donors. Study-wide results and limits: TCR beta chain V- and J-gene trimming was linked, in a later analysis, to a missense variant in DCLRE1C.

Trimming took 5 bases from V and 2 from J; bases not matched to a gene: 7. The germline gives CDR1 MNHNY, CDR2 SVGAGI (reference sequence). The CDR3 has 16 residues. A multiplex PCR was run with 60 Vbeta primers and 13 Jbeta primers. Profiled with immunoSEQ multiplex PCR; TCRdb holds only in-frame clones, not every one. The sample consists of 40,000 to 55,000 clones, less than 75% of them appearing once. Sequenced sample: PBMCs. This TCR was sampled from a man under 40 in good health and CMV-seronegative. This chain uses TRBV6-6 with TRBJ1-5; 9 bases are a match to TRBD1. CDR3 loop: CASSRRTGDGNQPQHF. The CDR3 DNA follows: TGTGCCAGCAGTCGCCGGACAGGGGATGGCAATCAGCCCCAGCATTTT.